This TCR beta chain is from a study of response to subunit inactivated influenza vaccine. Study outcomes and limitations: T cells newly recruited by each seasonal influenza vaccination are few, the authors suggested.

TCRdb passed the RT-PCR reads through MiXCR, listing each CDR3 protein once. The data contain roughly 780,000 distinct CDR3 sequences, about a fifth of them singletons. There are a few counts of this clonotype. The antigen remains unidentified. Trimming at V came to 5 bases and at J to 5 bases, leaving 8 bases not matched to a gene. CDR1 and CDR2 from the germline V gene are LNHNV and YYDKDF (reference sequence). The CDR3 loop spans 15 amino acids. The sequencing here drew on PBMCs from blood, taken about 5 days after vaccination. The V gene is TRBV15, the J gene TRBJ1-4; 7 positions match TRBD1. The source of this sequence is a man aged 45-65 years who received an inactivated influenza vaccine. The CDR3 protein is CATSPSGQQNEKLFF. In nucleotides, the CDR3 is TGTGCCACCAGCCCATCGGGACAGCAAAATGAAAAACTGTTTTTT.